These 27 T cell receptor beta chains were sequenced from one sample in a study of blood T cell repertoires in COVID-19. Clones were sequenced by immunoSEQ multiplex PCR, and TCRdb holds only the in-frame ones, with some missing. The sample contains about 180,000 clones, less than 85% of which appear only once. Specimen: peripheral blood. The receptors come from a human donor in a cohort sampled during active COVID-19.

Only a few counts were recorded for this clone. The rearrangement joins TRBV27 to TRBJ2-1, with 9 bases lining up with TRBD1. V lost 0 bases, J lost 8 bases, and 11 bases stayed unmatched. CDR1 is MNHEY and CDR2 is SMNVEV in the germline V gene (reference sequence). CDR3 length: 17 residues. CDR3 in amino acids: CASSLSPRDRAGHEQFF. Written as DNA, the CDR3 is TGTGCCAGCAGTTTATCGCCCCGGGACAGGGCGGGCCATGAGCAGTTCTTC.

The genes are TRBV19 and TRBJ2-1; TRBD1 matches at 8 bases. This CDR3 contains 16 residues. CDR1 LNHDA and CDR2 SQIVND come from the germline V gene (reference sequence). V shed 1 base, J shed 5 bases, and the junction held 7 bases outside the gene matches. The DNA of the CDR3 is TGTGCCAGTAGTATAGGGGTCCGGACAGGGAACAATGAGCAGTTCTTC. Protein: CASSIGVRTGNNEQFF.

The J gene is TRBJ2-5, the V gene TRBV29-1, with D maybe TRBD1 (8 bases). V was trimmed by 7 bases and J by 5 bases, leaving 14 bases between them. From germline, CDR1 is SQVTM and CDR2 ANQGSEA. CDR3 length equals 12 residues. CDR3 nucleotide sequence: TGCAGCGGCCAACAGGGGGGGGAGACCCAGTACTTC. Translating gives CSGQQGGETQYF.

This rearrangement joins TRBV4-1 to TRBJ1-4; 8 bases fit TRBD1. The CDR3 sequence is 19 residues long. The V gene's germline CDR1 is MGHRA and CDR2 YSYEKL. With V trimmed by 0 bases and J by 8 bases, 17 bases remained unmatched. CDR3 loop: CASSQDYRTGMIEREKLFF. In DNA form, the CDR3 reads TGCGCCAGCAGCCAAGATTATCGGACAGGGATGATAGAGCGGGAAAAACTGTTTTTT.

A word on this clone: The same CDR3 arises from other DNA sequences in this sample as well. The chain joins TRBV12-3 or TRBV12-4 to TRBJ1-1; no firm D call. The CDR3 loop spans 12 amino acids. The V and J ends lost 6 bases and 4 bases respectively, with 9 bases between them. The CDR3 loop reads CASSWGGTEAFF. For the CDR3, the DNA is TGTGCCAGCAGCTGGGGAGGCACTGAAGCTTTCTTT.

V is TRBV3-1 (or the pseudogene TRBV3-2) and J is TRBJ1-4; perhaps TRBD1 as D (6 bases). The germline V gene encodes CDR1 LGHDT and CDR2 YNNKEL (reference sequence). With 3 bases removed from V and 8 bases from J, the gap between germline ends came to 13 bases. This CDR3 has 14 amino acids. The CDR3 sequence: CASSHPTGPEKLFF. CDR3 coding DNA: TGTGCCAGCAGCCACCCAACAGGGCCGGAAAAACTGTTTTTT.

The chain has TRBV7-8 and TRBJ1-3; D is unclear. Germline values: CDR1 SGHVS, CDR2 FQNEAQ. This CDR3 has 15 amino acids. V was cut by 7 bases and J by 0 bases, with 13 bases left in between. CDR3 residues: CASIDGVLSGNTIYF. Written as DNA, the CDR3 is TGTGCCAGCATCGACGGGGTCCTCTCTGGAAACACCATATATTTT. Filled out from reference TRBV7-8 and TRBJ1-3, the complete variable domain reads GAGVSQSPRYKVAKRGQDVALRCDPISGHVSLFWYQQALGQGPEFLTYFQNEAQLDKSGLPSDRFFAERPEGSVSTLKIQRTQQEDSAVYLCASIDGVLSGNTIYFGEGSWLTVV.

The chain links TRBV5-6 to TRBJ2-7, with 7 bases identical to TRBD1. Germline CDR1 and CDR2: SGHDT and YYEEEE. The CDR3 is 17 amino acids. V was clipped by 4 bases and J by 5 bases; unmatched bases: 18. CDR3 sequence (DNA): TGTGCCAGCAGCCCAGGACAGGTCCTCACCATTGAGGACGAGCAGTACTTC. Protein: CASSPGQVLTIEDEQYF.

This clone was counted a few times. CDR3 sequence reads: CASSPMRTSSTYEQYF. CDR3 DNA: TGCGCCAGCAGCCCGATGCGGACTAGCAGTACCTACGAGCAGTACTTC. The V call is TRBV5-1, the J call TRBJ2-7, with 8 positions matching TRBD2. CDR3 size: 16 residues. The V gene's germline CDR1 is SGHRS and CDR2 YFSETQ. V dropped 4 bases and J dropped 2; count of bases not matched to a gene: 11.

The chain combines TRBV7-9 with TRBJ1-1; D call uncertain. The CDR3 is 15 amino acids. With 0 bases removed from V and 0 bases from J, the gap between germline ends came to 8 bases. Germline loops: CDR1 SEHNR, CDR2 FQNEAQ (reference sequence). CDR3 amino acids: CASSLASTMNTEAFF. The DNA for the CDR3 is TGTGCCAGCAGCTTAGCGAGTACTATGAACACTGAAGCTTTCTTT.

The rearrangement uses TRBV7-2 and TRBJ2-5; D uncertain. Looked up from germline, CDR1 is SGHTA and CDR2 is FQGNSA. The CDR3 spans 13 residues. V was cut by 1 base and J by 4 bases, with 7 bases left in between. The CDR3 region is CASSLVIVETQYF. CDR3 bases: TGTGCCAGCAGCTTAGTCATTGTAGAGACCCAGTACTTC. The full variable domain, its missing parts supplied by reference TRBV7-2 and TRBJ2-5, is GAGVSQSPSNKVTEKGKDVELRCDPISGHTALYWYRQSLGQGLEFLIYFQGNSAPDKSGLPSDRFSAERTGGSVSTLTIQRTQQEDSAVYLCASSLVIVETQYFGPGTRLLVL.

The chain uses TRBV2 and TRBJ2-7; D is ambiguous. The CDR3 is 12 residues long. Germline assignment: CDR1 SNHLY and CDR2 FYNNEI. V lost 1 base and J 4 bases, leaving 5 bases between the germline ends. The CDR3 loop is CASSEVAYEQYF. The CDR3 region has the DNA TGTGCCAGCAGTGAAGTGGCTTACGAGCAGTACTTC.

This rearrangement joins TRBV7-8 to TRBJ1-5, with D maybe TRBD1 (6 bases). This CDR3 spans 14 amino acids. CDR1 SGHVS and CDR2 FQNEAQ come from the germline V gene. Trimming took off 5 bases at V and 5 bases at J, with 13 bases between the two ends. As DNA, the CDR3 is TGTGCCAGCAGCCAAACGAACAGGGATCAGCCCCAGCATTTT. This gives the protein CASSQTNRDQPQHF.

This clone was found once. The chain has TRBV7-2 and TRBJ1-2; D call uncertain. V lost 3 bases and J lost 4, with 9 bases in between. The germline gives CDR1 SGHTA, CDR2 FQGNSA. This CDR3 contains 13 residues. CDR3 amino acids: CASSLGASYGYTF. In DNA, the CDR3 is TGTGCCAGCAGCTTGGGTGCTAGCTATGGCTACACCTTC.

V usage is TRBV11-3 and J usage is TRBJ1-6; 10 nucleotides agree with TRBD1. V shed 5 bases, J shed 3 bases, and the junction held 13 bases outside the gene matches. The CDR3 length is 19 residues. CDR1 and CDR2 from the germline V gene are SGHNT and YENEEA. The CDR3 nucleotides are TGTGCCAGCAGCCCAGTAGACAGGGGGCAATTTTACTATAATTCACCCCTCCACTTT. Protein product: CASSPVDRGQFYYNSPLHF.

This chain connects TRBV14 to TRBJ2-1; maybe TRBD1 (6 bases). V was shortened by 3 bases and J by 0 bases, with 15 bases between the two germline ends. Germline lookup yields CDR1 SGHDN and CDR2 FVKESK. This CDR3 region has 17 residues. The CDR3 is CASSQSLGGVSYNEQFF. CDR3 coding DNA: TGTGCCAGCAGCCAGTCCTTAGGGGGAGTCTCCTACAATGAGCAGTTCTTC.

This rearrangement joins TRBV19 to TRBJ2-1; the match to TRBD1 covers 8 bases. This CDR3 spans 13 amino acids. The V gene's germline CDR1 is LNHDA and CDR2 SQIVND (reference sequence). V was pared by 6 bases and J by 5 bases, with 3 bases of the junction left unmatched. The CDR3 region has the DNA TGTGCCAGTAGCCAGGGGGCGAACAATGAGCAGTTCTTC. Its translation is CASSQGANNEQFF.

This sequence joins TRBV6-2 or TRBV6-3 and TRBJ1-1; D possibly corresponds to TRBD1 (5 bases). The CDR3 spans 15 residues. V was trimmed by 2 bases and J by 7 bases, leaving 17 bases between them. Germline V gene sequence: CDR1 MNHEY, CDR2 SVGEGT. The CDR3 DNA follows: TGTGCCAGCAGTTACACCCCGGGGGGGGAGAGTGAAGCTTTCTTT. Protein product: CASSYTPGGESEAFF.

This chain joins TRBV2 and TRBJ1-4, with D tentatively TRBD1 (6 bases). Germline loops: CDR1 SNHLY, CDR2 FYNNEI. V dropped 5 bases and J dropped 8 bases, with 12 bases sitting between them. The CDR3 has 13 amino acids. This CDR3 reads CASSQQGREKLFF. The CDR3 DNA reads TGTGCCAGCAGTCAACAGGGTCGGGAAAAACTGTTTTTT.

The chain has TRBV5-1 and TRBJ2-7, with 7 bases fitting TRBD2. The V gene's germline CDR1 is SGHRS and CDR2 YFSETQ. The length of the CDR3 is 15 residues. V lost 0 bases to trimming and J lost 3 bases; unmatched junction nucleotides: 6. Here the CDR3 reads CASSLAPGGLYEQYF. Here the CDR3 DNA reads TGCGCCAGCAGCTTGGCCCCGGGGGGTCTCTACGAGCAGTACTTC.

The CDR3 region has the DNA TGTGCCAGCAGTAACAGCTATGAGCAGTTCTTC. Amino acid sequence: CASSNSYEQFF. The chain employs TRBV6-2 or TRBV6-3 and TRBJ2-1; D is unresolved. The CDR3 runs 11 residues. Germline V gene data show CDR1 as MNHEY and CDR2 as SVGEGT. Between the trimmed V and J ends, which lost 5 bases and 8 bases, there was a span of 7 bases.

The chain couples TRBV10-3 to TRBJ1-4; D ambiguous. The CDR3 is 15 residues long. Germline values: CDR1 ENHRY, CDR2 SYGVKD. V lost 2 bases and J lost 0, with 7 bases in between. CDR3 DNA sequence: TGTGCCATCAGTGAGGCGGTTGCAACTAATGAAAAACTGTTTTTT. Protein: CAISEAVATNEKLFF.

The CDR3 reads CASSEQDGYTF. The CDR3 nucleotides are TGTGCCAGCAGTGAACAGGATGGCTACACCTTC. V and J are TRBV25-1 and TRBJ1-2; D remains ambiguous. V was clipped by 2 bases and J by 6 bases, with 4 bases between them. The CDR3 has 11 amino acids. Per the germline V gene, CDR1 is MGHDK and CDR2 is SYGVNS.

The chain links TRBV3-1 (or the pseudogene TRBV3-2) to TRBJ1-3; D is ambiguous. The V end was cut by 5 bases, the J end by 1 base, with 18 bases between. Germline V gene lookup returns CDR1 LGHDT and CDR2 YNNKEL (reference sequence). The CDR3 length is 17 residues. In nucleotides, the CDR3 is TGTGCCAGCAGCATCCGCGGGTGGGAACCATCTGGAAACACCATATATTTT. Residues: CASSIRGWEPSGNTIYF.

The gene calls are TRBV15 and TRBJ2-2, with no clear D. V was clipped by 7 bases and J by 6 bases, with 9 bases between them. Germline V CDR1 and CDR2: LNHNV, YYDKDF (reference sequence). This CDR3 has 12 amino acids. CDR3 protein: CATTPLSGELFF. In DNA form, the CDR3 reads TGTGCCACCACTCCCCTCTCCGGGGAGCTGTTTTTT.

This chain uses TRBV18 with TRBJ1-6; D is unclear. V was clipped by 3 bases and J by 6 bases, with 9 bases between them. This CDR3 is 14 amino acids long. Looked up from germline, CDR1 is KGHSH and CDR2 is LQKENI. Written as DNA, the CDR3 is TGTGCCAGCTCACCGGAGGACTCTAATTCACCCCTCCACTTT. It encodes CASSPEDSNSPLHF.

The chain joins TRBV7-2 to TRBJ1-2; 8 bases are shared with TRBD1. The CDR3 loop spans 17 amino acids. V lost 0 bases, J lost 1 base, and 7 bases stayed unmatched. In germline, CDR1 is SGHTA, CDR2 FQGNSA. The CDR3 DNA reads TGTGCCAGCAGCTTAGCGGGACAGGTCGTCTTTAACTATGGCTACACCTTC. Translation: CASSLAGQVVFNYGYTF.